This entry features one T cell receptor beta chain sequence. Antigen specificity is unknown. Clones were read by immunoSEQ multiplex PCR, and TCRdb kept only the in-frame ones, dropping some. The sample shows more than 75,000 clones, around 86% of them seen only once. The germline CDR1 and CDR2 sequences are SGHAT and FQNNGV. V was trimmed by 0 bases and J by 0 bases, leaving 15 bases between them. CDR3 length equals 17 residues. The data originate from a study of OX40 agonist ivuxolimab in advanced cancers. Overall study findings and caveats: Among T cells, CD8+ cells averaged more expanded clones than CD4+ cells. The 0.1-3.0 mg/kg partial responders had among the lowest clonal expansion. Clonal expansion was seen in CD4+ and CD8+ blood T cells by week 6 at 0.1 to 3.0 mg/kg.

This receptor was obtained from an adult with an advanced solid tumor such as melanoma, head and neck, liver or kidney cancer. This material consisted of CD4+ or CD8+ T cells sorted from blood, taken in a trial of the OX40 agonist ivuxolimab. The rearrangement joins TRBV11-2 to TRBJ2-7; D is unclear. For the CDR3, the DNA is TGTGCCAGCAGCTTAGACTGGTCGAGACAAGACTCCTACGAGCAGTACTTC. Its translation is CASSLDWSRQDSYEQYF.